This passage covers 17 T cell receptor beta chains from one sample sequenced in a study of T cells in Graves' hyperthyroidism and ophthalmopathy. What was amplified from RNA transcripts were TCR beta CDR3 regions. A first-round RT-PCR of the TCR CDR3 used the HTBI primer set. TCRdb processed the multiplex PCR reads anew with MiXCR; each CDR3 protein has one entry. The sample shows approximately 400,000 distinct CDR3 sequences, around a sixth of them seen only once. The sample taken for sequencing was blood. Every receptor here comes from a woman aged 18-29 years with Graves' hyperthyroidism.

This clonotype was observed at least ten times. The rearrangement joins TRBV6-1 to TRBJ2-5; unclear D gene. This CDR3 has 13 amino acids. The V and J ends lost 11 bases and 4 bases respectively, with 17 bases between them. The germline V gene has CDR1 MNHNS and CDR2 SASEGT. The CDR3 protein is CAARPPSPETQYF. CDR3 nucleotides: TGTGCCGCTCGACCTCCGTCCCCAGAGACCCAGTACTTC.

The table lists this clonotype with many counts. This chain uses TRBV15 with TRBJ1-1; possibly TRBD1 for D (5 bases). With 3 bases removed from V and 1 base from J, the gap between germline ends came to 9 bases. This CDR3 is built from 14 residues. CDR1 and CDR2 from the germline V gene are LNHNV and YYDKDF (reference sequence). In nucleotides, the CDR3 is TGTGCCACCAGCAGTCCGACAGAGAACACTGAAGCTTTCTTT. It is translated as CATSSPTENTEAFF. The entire variable domain, with the rest obtained from reference TRBV15 and TRBJ1-1, is as follows: DAMVIQNPRYQVTQFGKPVTLSCSQTLNHNVMYWYQQKSSQAPKLLFHYYDKDFNNEADTPDNFQSRRPNTSFCFLDIRSPGLGDTAMYLCATSSPTENTEAFFGQGTRLTVV.

This clonotype was counted between two and nine times. J is TRBJ2-1 and V is TRBV9, with 8 positions matching TRBD2. Germline V gene sequence: CDR1 SGDLS, CDR2 YYNGEE. The CDR3 totals 16 residues. Losses at the gene ends were 3 bases for V and 5 bases for J; bases not matched to a gene: 10. The CDR3, as DNA: TGTGCCAGCAGCGCGGGGGGGTCCCTCCCCCACAATGAGCAGTTCTTC. This translates into CASSAGGSLPHNEQFF.

This clonotype occurred many times. V usage is TRBV27 and J usage is TRBJ2-1; 9 bases are shared with TRBD2. The CDR3 covers 16 residues. CDR1 and CDR2 (germline): MNHEY, SMNVEV (reference sequence). V gave up 2 bases and J gave up 14 bases; unmatched junction bases: 16. The CDR3, as DNA: TGTGCCAGCAGTTTACTCACCGCGGGAGGGCCATTAAACAAGTTCTTC. Amino acid sequence: CASSLLTAGGPLNKFF.

About this clonotype: A much larger clonotype is one base distant, so this may be a read error. The V gene is TRBV18, the J gene TRBJ1-3; D is ambiguous. V gave up 3 bases and J gave up 1 base, with 7 bases separating them. This CDR3 has 14 amino acids. Germline-derived CDR1 and CDR2 are KGHSH and LQKENI. CDR3 sequence: CASSPGISGNTIYF. CDR3 nucleotides: TGTGCCAGCTCACCGGGCATATCTGGAAACACCATATATTTT.

Many counts were recorded for this clonotype. This CDR3 is CASSPFLTVAGGDGELFF. CDR3 sequence (DNA): TGTGCCAGCAGCCCATTTTTGACGGTAGCGGGGGGTGACGGGGAGCTGTTTTTT. The chain employs TRBV11-2 and TRBJ2-2; 10 positions match TRBD2. In germline, CDR1 is SGHAT, CDR2 FQNNGV. CDR3 length equals 18 residues. The junction had 16 bases not matched to a gene; V was cut back by 5 bases and J by 7 bases.

The CDR3 nucleotides are TGCGCCAGCAGCCCCCAGTGGCCTACCTACAATGAGCAGTTCTTC. Translation gives CASSPQWPTYNEQFF. The gene calls are TRBV4-1 and TRBJ2-1; D remains unclear. This CDR3 comprises 15 residues. Germline V CDR1 and CDR2: MGHRA, YSYEKL. With 4 bases removed from V and 2 bases from J, the gap between germline ends came to 12 bases.

This sequence joins TRBV7-9 and TRBJ2-6; unclear D gene. Germline CDR1 is SEHNR and CDR2 is FQNEAQ (reference sequence). Trimming cost V 5 bases and J 18 bases, with 5 bases left between them. This CDR3 comprises 8 residues. This CDR3 reads CASSPGTF. CDR3 nucleotides: TGTGCCAGCAGCCCCGGGACTTTC.

At least ten counts were recorded for this clonotype. This chain connects TRBV6-1 to TRBJ2-5; no clear D gene. This CDR3 region has 15 residues. Per the germline V gene, CDR1 is MNHNS and CDR2 is SASEGT. V lost 4 bases, J lost 4 bases, and 16 bases lay in between. CDR3 sequence (DNA): TGTGCCAGCAGTGTAGAGCCCTCCCCTCGAGAGACCCAGTACTTC. Translation gives CASSVEPSPRETQYF.

Many counts were recorded for this clonotype. This chain connects TRBV18 to TRBJ1-1; 7 bases agree with TRBD1. The CDR3 loop spans 13 amino acids. Trimming at V came to 3 bases and at J to 3 bases, leaving 1 base not matched to a gene. Germline V gene lookup returns CDR1 KGHSH and CDR2 LQKENI. CDR3 in amino acids: CASSPGQHTEAFF. CDR3 DNA: TGTGCCAGCTCACCGGGACAGCACACTGAAGCTTTCTTT.

In its sample, this clonotype was seen many times. V usage is TRBV7-2 and J usage is TRBJ2-5, with D possibly matching TRBD1 (6 bases). The V end was cut by 3 bases, the J end by 4 bases, with 15 bases between. This CDR3 is built from 15 residues. In germline, CDR1 is SGHTA, CDR2 FQGNSA. The CDR3 region is CASSFPRGGGETQYF. The CDR3 DNA is TGTGCCAGCAGCTTTCCCCGTGGGGGCGGAGAGACCCAGTACTTC. The full variable domain, its missing parts supplied by reference TRBV7-2 and TRBJ2-5, is GAGVSQSPSNKVTEKGKDVELRCDPISGHTALYWYRQSLGQGLEFLIYFQGNSAPDKSGLPSDRFSAERTGGSVSTLTIQRTQQEDSAVYLCASSFPRGGGETQYFGPGTRLLVL.

This sequence joins TRBV4-1 and TRBJ1-4, with a possible D match to TRBD1 (5 bases). Germline V gene data show CDR1 as MGHRA and CDR2 as YSYEKL. The CDR3 extends over 15 amino acids. Trimming pared 3 bases from V and 5 bases from J, leaving 13 bases between. The CDR3 DNA is TGCGCCAGCAGCCAGACGGGACTCACAAATGAAAAACTGTTTTTT. It encodes CASSQTGLTNEKLFF.

This clonotype was seen many times. The chain is built from TRBV20-1 and TRBJ2-7, with TRBD2 matching over 12 bases. There are 16 residues in the CDR3. CDR1 is DFQATT and CDR2 is SNEGSKA in the germline V gene (reference sequence). J lost 4 bases, V lost 6 bases, and 13 bases had no gene match. The CDR3 region has the DNA TGCAGTGCCCGGGGGTCTAGCGGGAGGGCAGAGTACGAGCAGTACTTC. As protein: CSARGSSGRAEYEQYF.

This clonotype was seen a handful of times. The rearrangement links TRBV12-5 to TRBJ1-4; D remains ambiguous. There are 12 residues in the CDR3. The V gene lost 1 base and the J gene lost 6 bases, with 3 bases spanning the gap. Germline CDR1 LGHNT, CDR2 FRNRAP. CDR3 loop: CASGLGDEKLFF. The CDR3 nucleotides read TGTGCTAGTGGTTTGGGGGATGAAAAACTGTTTTTT.

The rearrangement links TRBV2 to TRBJ2-2, with 9 positions matching TRBD1. The CDR3 has 14 amino acids. Germline CDR1 is SNHLY and CDR2 is FYNNEI. Unmatched junction bases numbered 4, after V lost 9 bases and J lost 2 bases. In nucleotides, the CDR3 is TGTGCCAGATTACAGGGGGCCAACACCGGGGAGCTGTTTTTT. Its protein is CARLQGANTGELFF.

The V gene is TRBV7-2, the J gene TRBJ2-7; no definite D call. V lost 8 bases to trimming and J lost 3 bases, with 14 bases between them. Germline assignment: CDR1 SGHTA and CDR2 FQGNSA. CDR3 size: 13 residues. DNA for the CDR3: TGTGCCAGCGTTGATCAACCTATCTACGAGCAGTACTTC. It yields the protein CASVDQPIYEQYF.

The rearrangement uses TRBV5-8 and TRBJ2-1; 9 bases line up with TRBD2. The CDR3 is made up of 16 amino acids. Trimming removed 3 bases from V and 2 bases from J; junction bases left unmatched: 6. CDR1 and CDR2 from the germline V gene are SGHTS and YDEGEE. CDR3: CASSSKRGDAYNEQFF. DNA for the CDR3: TGTGCCAGCAGCTCCAAGCGGGGGGACGCCTACAATGAGCAGTTCTTC. The complete variable domain, with remaining parts taken from reference TRBV5-8 and TRBJ2-1, reads EAGVTQSPTHLIKTRGQQATLRCSPISGHTSVYWYQQALGLGLQFLLWYDEGEERNRGNFPPRFSGRQFPNYSSELNVNALELEDSALYLCASSSKRGDAYNEQFFGPGTRLTVL.